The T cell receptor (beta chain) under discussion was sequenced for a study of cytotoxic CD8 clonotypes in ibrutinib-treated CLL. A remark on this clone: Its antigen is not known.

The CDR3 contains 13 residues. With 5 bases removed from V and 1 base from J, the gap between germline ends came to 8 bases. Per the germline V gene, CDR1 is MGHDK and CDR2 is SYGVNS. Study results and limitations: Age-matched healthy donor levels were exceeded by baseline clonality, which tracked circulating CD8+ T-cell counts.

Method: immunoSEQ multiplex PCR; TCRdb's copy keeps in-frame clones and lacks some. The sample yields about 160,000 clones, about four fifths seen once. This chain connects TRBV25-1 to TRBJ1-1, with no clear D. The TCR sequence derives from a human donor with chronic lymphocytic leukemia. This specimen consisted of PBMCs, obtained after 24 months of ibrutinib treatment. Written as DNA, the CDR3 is TGTGCCAGCAGTCGCGCGCAGAACACTGAAGCTTTCTTT. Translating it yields CASSRAQNTEAFF.